The clone carrying this T cell receptor (beta chain) was recorded at least ten times. Its target is not known. These data come from a study of T cells after yellow fever vaccination. A 5'RACE template-switching step, the method used to make TCR cDNA, added a universal primer site and UMIs. TCRdb reprocessed the 5' RACE reads with MiXCR, giving one entry per CDR3 protein. Of some 150,000 distinct CDR3 sequences in the sample, approximately 9.7% were seen once. Study-level findings and limits: Booster samples showed a return of most primary-vaccination clones (approximately 96% CD4, 88% CD8). Abundant clonotypes (contaminants from the bulk population) could be present in FACS-sorted repertoires.

This receptor was taken from a man between 18 and 35 years old who received the YFV17D yellow fever vaccine. This sample comprised CD8+ T cells sorted from PBMCs, obtained 45 days after the yellow fever booster vaccination.

CDR3 DNA sequence: TGCAGTGCTAGAATGGACGGTAGGGACACCGGGGAGCTGTTTTTT. Protein: CSARMDGRDTGELFF. The V gene is TRBV20-1, the J gene TRBJ2-2, with D unclear. The germline V gene encodes CDR1 DFQATT and CDR2 SNEGSKA (reference sequence). The CDR3 consists of 15 residues. The V gene lost 2 bases and the J gene lost 3 bases, with 13 bases spanning the gap.